This T cell receptor beta chain was profiled in a study of blood T cell repertoires in COVID-19. Study overall: T cells, B-cell-depleted T cells, or PBMCs supplied cDNA or gDNA.

Produced via immunoSEQ multiplex PCR; TCRdb's table is partial and in-frame only. The data show 200,000 to 250,000 clones, around 90% seen once. From germline, CDR1 is WNHNN and CDR2 SYGVQD (reference sequence). The CDR3 runs to 16 residues. Trimming left V 1 base short and J 1 base short, with 11 bases between. V usage is TRBV10-1 and J usage is TRBJ2-1, with D perhaps TRBD2 (6 bases). The clonotype originates from a man aged 60-69 years who had recovered from COVID-19. The sequenced sample was peripheral blood. CDR3 sequence reads: CASSEYKGRSYNEQFF. CDR3 nucleotides: TGCGCCAGCAGTGAGTACAAGGGGAGGTCCTACAATGAGCAGTTCTTC.